This T cell receptor (beta chain) was captured in a study of shared clonotypes between healthy human individuals. The germline CDR1 and CDR2 sequences are SGHDN and FVKESK. CDR3 length equals 14 residues. The V gene lost 3 bases and the J gene lost 12 bases, with 18 bases spanning the gap. Assay runs were performed at deep level. Assay used: immunoSEQ multiplex PCR; TCRdb lists only in-frame clones, some missing. Of around 2.1 million clones listed, roughly 91% are singletons. Naive CD8 cells comprised CD45RO-negative, CCR7-positively selected cells, excluding terminally differentiated effector memory CD45RA+ cells.

Material for sequencing was naive CD8+ T cells from PBMCs. The V and J genes are TRBV14 and TRBJ2-1, with a tentative D call TRBD2 (5 bases). The receptor was derived from a man between 18 and 29 years old in good health. Some clones in this sample may be carry-over from other donors' samples. Here the CDR3 DNA reads TGTGCCAGCAGCCACGGGGAGACCGACCTGGGGCAGTTCTTC. This encodes CASSHGETDLGQFF.